This TCR beta chain appears in the sequencing data of a study of Graves' ophthalmopathy and Graves' hyperthyroidism. The authors amplified TCR beta CDR3 regions from RNA transcripts. First-round RT-PCR employed HTBI primers, with a second-round multiplex PCR after it. TCRdb reprocessed the multiplex PCR reads with MiXCR, giving one entry per CDR3 protein. The data contain hundreds of thousands of distinct CDR3 sequences, about a fifth of them singletons. The V end lost 7 bases, the J end lost 2 bases, and 14 bases lay between the germline ends. This CDR3 region has 14 residues. The V gene's germline CDR1 is SNHLY and CDR2 FYNNEI. This clonotype appeared once.

The sequenced sample consisted of peripheral blood. The TCR originated in a woman under 30 with stable Graves' hyperthyroidism. Some clones in this sample may be carry-over from other donors' samples. The chain is built from TRBV2 and TRBJ1-2, with D hard to call. CDR3 residues: CASNVNGQNYGYTF. In DNA, the CDR3 is TGTGCCAGCAATGTTAACGGCCAAAACTATGGCTACACCTTC.